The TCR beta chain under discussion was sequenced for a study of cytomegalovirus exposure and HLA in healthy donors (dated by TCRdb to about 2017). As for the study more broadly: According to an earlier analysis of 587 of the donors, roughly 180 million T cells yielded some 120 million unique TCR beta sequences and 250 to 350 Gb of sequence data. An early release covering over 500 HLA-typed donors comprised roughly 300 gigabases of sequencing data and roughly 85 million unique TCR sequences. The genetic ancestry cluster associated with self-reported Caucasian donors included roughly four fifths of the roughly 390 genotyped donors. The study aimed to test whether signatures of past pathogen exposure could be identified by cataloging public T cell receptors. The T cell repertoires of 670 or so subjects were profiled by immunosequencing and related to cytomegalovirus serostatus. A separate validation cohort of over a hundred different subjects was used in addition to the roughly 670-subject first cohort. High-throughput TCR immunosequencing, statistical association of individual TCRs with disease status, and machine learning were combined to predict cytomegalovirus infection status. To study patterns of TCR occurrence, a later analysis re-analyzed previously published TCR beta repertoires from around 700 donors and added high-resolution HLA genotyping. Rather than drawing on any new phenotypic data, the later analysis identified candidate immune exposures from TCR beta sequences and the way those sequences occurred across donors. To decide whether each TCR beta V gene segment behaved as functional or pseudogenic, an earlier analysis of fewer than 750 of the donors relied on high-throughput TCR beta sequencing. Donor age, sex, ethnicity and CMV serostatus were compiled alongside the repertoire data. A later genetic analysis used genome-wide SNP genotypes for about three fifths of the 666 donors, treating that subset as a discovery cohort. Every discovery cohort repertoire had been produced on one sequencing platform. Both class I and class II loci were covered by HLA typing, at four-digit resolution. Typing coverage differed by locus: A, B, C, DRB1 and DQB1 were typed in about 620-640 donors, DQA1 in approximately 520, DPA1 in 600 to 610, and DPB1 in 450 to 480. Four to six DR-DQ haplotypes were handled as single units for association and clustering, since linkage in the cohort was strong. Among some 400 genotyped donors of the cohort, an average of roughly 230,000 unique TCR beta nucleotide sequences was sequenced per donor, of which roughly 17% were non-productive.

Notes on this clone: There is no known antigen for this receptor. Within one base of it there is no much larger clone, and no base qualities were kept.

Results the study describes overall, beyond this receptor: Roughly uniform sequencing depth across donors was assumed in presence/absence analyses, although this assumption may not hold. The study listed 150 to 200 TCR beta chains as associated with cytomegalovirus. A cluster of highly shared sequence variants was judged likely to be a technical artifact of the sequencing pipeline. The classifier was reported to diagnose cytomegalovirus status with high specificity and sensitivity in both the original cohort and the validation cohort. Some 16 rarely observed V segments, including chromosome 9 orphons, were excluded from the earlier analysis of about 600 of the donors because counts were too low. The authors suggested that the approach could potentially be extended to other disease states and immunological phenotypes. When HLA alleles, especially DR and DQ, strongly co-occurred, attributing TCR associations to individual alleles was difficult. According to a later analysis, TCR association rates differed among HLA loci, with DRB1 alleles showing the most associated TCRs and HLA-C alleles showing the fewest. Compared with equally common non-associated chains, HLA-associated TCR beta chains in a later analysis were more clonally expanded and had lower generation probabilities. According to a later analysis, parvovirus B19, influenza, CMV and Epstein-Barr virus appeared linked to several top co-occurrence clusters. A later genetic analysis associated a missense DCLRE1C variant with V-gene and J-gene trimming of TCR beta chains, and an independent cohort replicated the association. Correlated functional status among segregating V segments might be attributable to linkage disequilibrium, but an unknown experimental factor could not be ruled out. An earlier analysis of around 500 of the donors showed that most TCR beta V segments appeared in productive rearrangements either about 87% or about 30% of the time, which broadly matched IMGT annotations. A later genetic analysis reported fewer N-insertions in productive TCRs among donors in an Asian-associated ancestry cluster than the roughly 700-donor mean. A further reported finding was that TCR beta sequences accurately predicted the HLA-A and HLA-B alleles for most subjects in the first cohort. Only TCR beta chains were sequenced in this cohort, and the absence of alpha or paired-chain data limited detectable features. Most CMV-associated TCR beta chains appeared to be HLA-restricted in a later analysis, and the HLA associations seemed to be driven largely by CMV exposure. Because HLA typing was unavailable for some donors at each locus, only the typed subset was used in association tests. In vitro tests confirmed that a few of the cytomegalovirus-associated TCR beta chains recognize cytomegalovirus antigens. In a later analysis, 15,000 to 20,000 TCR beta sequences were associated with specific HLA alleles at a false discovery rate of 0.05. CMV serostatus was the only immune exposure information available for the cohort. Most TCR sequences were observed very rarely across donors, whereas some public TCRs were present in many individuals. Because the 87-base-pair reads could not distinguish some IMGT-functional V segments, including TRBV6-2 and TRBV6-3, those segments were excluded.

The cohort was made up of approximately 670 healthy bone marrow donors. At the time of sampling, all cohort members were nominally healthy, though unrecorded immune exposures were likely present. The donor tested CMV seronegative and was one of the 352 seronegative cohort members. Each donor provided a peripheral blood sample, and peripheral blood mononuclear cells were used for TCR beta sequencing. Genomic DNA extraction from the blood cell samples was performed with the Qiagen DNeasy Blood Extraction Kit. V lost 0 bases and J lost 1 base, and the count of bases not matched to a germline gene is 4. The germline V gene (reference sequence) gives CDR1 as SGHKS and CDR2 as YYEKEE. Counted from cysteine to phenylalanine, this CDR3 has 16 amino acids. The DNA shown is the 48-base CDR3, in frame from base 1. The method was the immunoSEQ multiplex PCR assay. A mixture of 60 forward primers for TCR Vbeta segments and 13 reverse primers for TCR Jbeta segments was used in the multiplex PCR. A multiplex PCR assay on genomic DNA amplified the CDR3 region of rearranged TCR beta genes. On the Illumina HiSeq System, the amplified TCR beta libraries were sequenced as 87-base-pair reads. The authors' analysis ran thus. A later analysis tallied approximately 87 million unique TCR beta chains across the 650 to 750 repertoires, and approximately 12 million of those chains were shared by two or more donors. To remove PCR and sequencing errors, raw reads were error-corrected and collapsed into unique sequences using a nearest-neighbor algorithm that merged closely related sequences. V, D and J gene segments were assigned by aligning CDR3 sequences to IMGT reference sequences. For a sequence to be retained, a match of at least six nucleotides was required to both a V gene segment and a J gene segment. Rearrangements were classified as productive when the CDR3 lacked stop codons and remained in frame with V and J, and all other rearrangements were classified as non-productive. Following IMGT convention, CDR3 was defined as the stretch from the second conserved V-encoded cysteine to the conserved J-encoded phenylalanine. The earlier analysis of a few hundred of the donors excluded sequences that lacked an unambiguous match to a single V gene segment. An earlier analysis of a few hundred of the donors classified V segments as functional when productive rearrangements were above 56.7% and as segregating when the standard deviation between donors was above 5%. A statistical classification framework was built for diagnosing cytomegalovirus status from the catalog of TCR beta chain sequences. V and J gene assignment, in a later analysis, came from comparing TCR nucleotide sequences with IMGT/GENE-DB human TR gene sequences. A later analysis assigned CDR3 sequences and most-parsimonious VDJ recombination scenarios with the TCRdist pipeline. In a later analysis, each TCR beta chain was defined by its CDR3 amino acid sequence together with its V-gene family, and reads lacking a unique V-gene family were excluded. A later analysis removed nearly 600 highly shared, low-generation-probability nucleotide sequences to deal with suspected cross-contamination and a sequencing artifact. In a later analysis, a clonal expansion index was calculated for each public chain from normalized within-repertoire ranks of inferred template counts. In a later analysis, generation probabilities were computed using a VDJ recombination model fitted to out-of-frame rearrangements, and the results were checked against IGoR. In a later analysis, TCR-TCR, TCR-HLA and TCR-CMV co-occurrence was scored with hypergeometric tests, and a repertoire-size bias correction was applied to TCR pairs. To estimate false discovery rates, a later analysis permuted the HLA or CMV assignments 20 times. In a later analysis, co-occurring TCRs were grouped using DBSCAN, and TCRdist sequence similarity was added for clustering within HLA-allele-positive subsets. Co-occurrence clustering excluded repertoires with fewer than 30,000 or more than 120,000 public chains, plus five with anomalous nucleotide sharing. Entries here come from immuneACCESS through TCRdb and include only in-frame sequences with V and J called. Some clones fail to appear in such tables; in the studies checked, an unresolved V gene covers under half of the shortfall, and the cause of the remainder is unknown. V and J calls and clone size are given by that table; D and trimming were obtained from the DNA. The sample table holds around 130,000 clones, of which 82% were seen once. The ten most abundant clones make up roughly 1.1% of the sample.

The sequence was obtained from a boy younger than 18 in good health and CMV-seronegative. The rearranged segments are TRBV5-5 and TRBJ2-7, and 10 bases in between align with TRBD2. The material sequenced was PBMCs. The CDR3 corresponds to CASSLGLAGVSYEQYF. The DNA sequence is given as TGTGCCAGCAGCTTGGGGCTAGCGGGAGTATCCTACGAGCAGTACTTC.